Given below is one TCR beta chain in context. Its antigen specificity is not known. Per-base quality was not reported, and no clone a single base away is much larger than it. The data were taken from a study of OX40 agonist ivuxolimab in advanced cancers. Notes on the research overall: Ivuxolimab was an agonistic, fully human IgG2 monoclonal antibody directed against OX40 (CD134), a costimulatory receptor. Intravenous ivuxolimab was administered to patients every 2 weeks at six dose levels: 0.01, 0.1, 0.3, 1.5, 3 and 10 mg/kg. Of the approximately 54 dose-escalation patients, hepatocellular carcinoma was present in about 19, melanoma in around 15, renal cell carcinoma in 9 and head and neck cancer in 9. In the dose-escalation cohort, 82.7% of patients were male, and the mean age was approximately 60 years, with a range of roughly 20 to 85. Prior anti-PD-1, anti-PD-L1 or anti-CTLA-4 therapy was permitted, and checkpoint inhibitors had been received by roughly 42% of dose-escalation patients. Three dose-escalation patients achieved partial responses, one with hepatocellular carcinoma and two with cutaneous melanoma. The purpose of peripheral TCRbeta sequencing was to test whether ivuxolimab changed TCR sequence diversity and led to clonal T-cell expansion. The paper covers the monotherapy dose-escalation part of the phase I ivuxolimab trial, which included N of about 51 patients. What the authors observed across the whole study: Low levels of normalized T-cell clonal expansion were also seen in some patients who did not respond. After ivuxolimab, CD8+ T cells had more expanded clones than CD4+ T cells on average. In partial responders in the 0.1-3.0 mg/kg groups, normalized peripheral clonal expansion was found to be among the lowest, especially among CD8+ T cells. At doses of 0.1 to 3.0 mg/kg, clonal expansion of both CD4+ and CD8+ blood T cells was observed from baseline to week 6. The antigen specificity of the clonally expanded peripheral T cells was not determined.

Germline trimming amounts to 6 bases on V and 4 bases on J, with 10 as the count of junction bases outside the gene matches. From a lookup of the germline V gene (reference sequence), CDR1 and CDR2 are LNHDA and SQIVND. Inclusive of the bounding cysteine and phenylalanine, the CDR3 is 16 residues long. Only the CDR3 portion is preserved as DNA: 48 bases, with reading frame beginning at the first base. The trial excluded patients who had a history of autoimmune disease or who were on systemic immunosuppression. In every dose cohort, peripheral blood was drawn for TCR sequencing at baseline, cycle 4 day 1, and cycle 7 day 1. Samples were obtained from an open-label, multicenter, first-in-human phase I dose-escalation trial of ivuxolimab. Adults with locally advanced or metastatic melanoma, renal cell, hepatocellular, or head and neck squamous cell carcinoma were enrolled in the trial. Before TCR sequencing, CD4+ T cells and CD8+ T cells from peripheral blood were sorted into separate populations.

Genomic DNA was extracted from sorted cells for sequencing of the TCRbeta CDR3 region. The immunoSEQ Assay was used for sequencing of TCRbeta CDR3 regions. TCRdb's version of the immuneACCESS table is confined to in-frame rearrangements and falls short of the full clone set. An unresolved V gene accounts for under half of the shortfall where checked; the remainder is of unknown origin. The sample contains 20,000 to 25,000 clones, 65% to 90% of them found a single time. 25% to 30% of the sample is held by the ten biggest clonotypes. The sequence is built from TRBV19 and TRBJ1-1; TRBD1 lines up with 11 middle nucleotides. The starting material was CD4+ or CD8+ T cells sorted from blood, obtained in a trial of the OX40 agonist ivuxolimab. This sequence originates from an adult with an advanced solid tumor such as melanoma, head and neck, liver or kidney cancer. The sequence in DNA is TGTGCCAGTAGCCCCCGGACAGGGGGCTTGGTCACTGAAGCTTTCTTT. Translated, it gives CASSPRTGGLVTEAFF.